These T cell receptor beta chains were read from a single sample in a study of shared T cell receptors in the human thymus. Sequencing used immunoSEQ multiplex PCR; TCRdb keeps in-frame clones, though not all of them. This sample carries 640,000 or so clones, about 89% of them seen once, and the ten largest clones take over 0.008%. This sample was shared with a second study, whose subject was human thymus T cells.

Material: thymocytes. The receptors here all came from a boy in the first two years of life with a congenital heart defect. Both conserved end residues are part of each CDR3. D genes are given only for firm matches. Some rows have no size entry. The others give once, few or many, or a class for an expanded clone.

V gene	clone size	J gene	D gene	CDR3 protein	CDR3 DNA
TRBV5-1	once	TRBJ2-3	TRBD2	CASSVAGDSKQLTDTQYF	TGCGCCAGCAGTGTAGCGGGGGACTCCAAACAACTCACAGATACGCAGTATTTT
TRBV6-5	NA	TRBJ1-1	NA	CASSDKHTEAFF	TGTGCCAGCAGCGATAAGCACACTGAAGCTTTCTTT
TRBV6-6	NA	TRBJ1-5	TRBD1	CASSTDRAGYQPQHF	TGTGCCAGCAGCACCGACAGGGCTGGTTACCAGCCCCAGCATTTT
TRBV11-2	NA	TRBJ1-2	NA	CASSLGLAQANYGYTF	TGTGCCAGCAGCTTAGGGTTGGCCCAAGCTAACTATGGCTACACCTTC
TRBV7-9	few	TRBJ2-7	TRBD2	CASSSSQLAGSYEQYF	TGTGCCAGCAGCTCTTCGCAACTAGCGGGGTCCTACGAGCAGTACTTC
TRBV25-1	NA	TRBJ1-5	NA	CASSSKGGDQPQHF	TGTGCCAGCAGTTCAAAAGGGGGTGATCAGCCCCAGCATTTT
TRBV27	NA	TRBJ1-5	TRBD1	CASSFHGTGNQPQHF	TGTGCCAGCAGTTTCCACGGGACAGGCAATCAGCCCCAGCATTTT
TRBV28	NA	TRBJ2-7	TRBD2	CASRGLAGGYEQYF	TGTGCCAGCAGGGGACTAGCGGGAGGGTACGAGCAGTACTTC
TRBV7-2	NA	TRBJ2-7	NA	CASSFEPGLAYEQYF	TGTGCCAGCAGCTTCGAACCGGGACTCGCCTACGAGCAGTACTTC
TRBV5-1	NA	TRBJ2-3	NA	CASSVGSAGSTDTQYF	TGCGCCAGCAGCGTGGGATCGGCGGGTAGCACAGATACGCAGTATTTT
TRBV5-6	NA	TRBJ2-3	TRBD2	CASSIAGGTDTQYF	TGTGCCAGCAGCATAGCGGGGGGTACAGATACGCAGTATTTT
TRBV4-3	NA	TRBJ1-2	NA	CASRGLDIRTNYGYTF	TGCGCCAGCCGTGGGTTGGACATAAGAACTAACTATGGCTACACCTTC
TRBV11-2	NA	TRBJ1-1	TRBD1	CASRKNRGSYEAFF	TGTGCCAGCAGGAAAAACAGGGGGTCCTATGAAGCTTTCTTT
TRBV27	NA	TRBJ2-7	TRBD2	CASRFPPGGSGEQYF	TGTGCCAGCAGGTTCCCCCCGGGCGGGAGTGGGGAGCAGTACTTC
TRBV11-2	NA	TRBJ2-1	TRBD2	CASRPGLAGDNEQFF	TGTGCCAGCAGACCCGGGCTAGCGGGAGACAATGAGCAGTTCTTC
TRBV16	NA	TRBJ2-2	TRBD2	CASSPRLAGVTGELFF	TGTGCCAGCAGCCCAAGACTAGCGGGAGTTACCGGGGAGCTGTTTTTT
TRBV19	NA	TRBJ2-1	TRBD2	CASSPDLWEGRNEQFF	TGTGCCAGTAGTCCCGATTTGTGGGAGGGCCGCAATGAGCAGTTCTTC